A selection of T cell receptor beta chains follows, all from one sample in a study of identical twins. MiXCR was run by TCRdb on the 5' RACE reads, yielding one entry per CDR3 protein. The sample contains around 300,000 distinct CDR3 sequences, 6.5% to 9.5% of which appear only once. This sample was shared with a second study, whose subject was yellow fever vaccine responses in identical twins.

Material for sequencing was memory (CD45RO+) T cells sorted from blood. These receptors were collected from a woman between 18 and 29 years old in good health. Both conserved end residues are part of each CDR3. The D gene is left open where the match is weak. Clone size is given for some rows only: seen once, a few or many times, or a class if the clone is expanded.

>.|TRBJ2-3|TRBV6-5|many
TGTGCCAGCAGTCGAGAGTACCGCACAGATACGCAGTATTTT
CASSREYRTDTQYF
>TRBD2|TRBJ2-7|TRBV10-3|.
TGTGCCATCAGTGAGGGACTAGCGGACCGGAGCTCCTACGAGCAGTACTTC
CAISEGLADRSSYEQYF
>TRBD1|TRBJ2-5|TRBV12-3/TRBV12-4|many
TGTGCCAGCAGTTTCCGCCGGACAGGGCAAGAGACCCAGTACTTC
CASSFRRTGQETQYF
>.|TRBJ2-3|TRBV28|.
TGTGCCAGCAGTTGGGTGGACTATGACGCAGATACGCAGTATTTT
CASSWVDYDADTQYF
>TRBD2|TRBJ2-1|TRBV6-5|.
TGTGCCAGCAGTTGGACTAGCGGGGGGGCCTCCAATGAGCAGTTCTTC
CASSWTSGGASNEQFF
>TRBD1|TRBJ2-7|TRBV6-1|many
TGTGCCAGCAGGACAGGGGACGGTTCCTACGAGCAGTACTTC
CASRTGDGSYEQYF
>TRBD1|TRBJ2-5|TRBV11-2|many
TGTGCCAGCAGCACAACGACAGGGTTCCAAGAGACCCAGTACTTC
CASSTTTGFQETQYF
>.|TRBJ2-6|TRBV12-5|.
TGTGCTAGTGGTTCCAACAGGGAATTAAGCTCTGGGGCCAACGTCCTGACTTTC
CASGSNRELSSGANVLTF
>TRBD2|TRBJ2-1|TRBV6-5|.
TGTGCCAGCAGTTACGATAGCGGGCACCGCGGTGAGCAGTTCTTC
CASSYDSGHRGEQFF
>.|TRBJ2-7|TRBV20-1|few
TGCAGTGCTAGGGGCCGGTACTACGAGCAGTACTTC
CSARGRYYEQYF
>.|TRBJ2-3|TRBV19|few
TGTGCCAGTAGTCCCCGGGACTTGAATACGCAGTATTTT
CASSPRDLNTQYF
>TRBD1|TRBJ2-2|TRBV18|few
TGTGCCAGCTCACCAGGGTCATCAGGGGGACCAAACACCGGGGAGCTGTTTTTT
CASSPGSSGGPNTGELFF
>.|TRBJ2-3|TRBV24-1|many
TGTGCCACCAGTGATTACGGGGAGGTAGATACGCAGTATTTT
CATSDYGEVDTQYF
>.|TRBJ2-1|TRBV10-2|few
TGCGCCAGCAGTGAGGGGGCGGGGTATTCCTACAATGAGCAGTTCTTC
CASSEGAGYSYNEQFF
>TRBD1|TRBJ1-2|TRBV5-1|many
TGCGCCAGCAGCCCAGGGGGTGGAGACTATGGCTACACCTTC
CASSPGGGDYGYTF
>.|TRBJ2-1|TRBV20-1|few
TGCAGTGCCGCCCTGGGGCTAACCAGCGACAATGAGCAGTTCTTC
CSAALGLTSDNEQFF
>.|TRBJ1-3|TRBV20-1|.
TGCAGTGCTAGAGTAGACAACAGCGTGGGAAACACCATATATTTT
CSARVDNSVGNTIYF
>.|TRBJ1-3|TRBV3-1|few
TGTGCCAGCAGCCAAGCCGGGGCGGGAAACACCATATATTTT
CASSQAGAGNTIYF
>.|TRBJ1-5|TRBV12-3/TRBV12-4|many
TGTGCCAGCAGTTCTGGGGGGGCGGGCCAGCCCCAGCATTTT
CASSSGGAGQPQHF
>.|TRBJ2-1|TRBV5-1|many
TGCGCCAGCAGCTTCCCTAGGGGGAGGGGCTACAATGAGCAGTTCTTC
CASSFPRGRGYNEQFF
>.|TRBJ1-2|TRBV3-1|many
TGTGCCAGCAGCCAAGGACAGGTTCGTGGCTACACCTTC
CASSQGQVRGYTF
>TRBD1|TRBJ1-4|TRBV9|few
TGTGCCAGCAGCGTGGGACAGGGGGCCACTAATGAAAAACTGTTTTTT
CASSVGQGATNEKLFF
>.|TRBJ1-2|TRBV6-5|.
TGTGCCAGCAGCTATAGAAGGGGAGGGCCGAGGTATGGCTACACCTTC
CASSYRRGGPRYGYTF
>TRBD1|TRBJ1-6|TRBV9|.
TGTGCCAGCAGCAGGGGACAGTTGGATTCACCCCTCCACTTT
CASSRGQLDSPLHF
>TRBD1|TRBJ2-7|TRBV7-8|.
TGTGCCAGCAGCACCAAGACAGGGGGCAACTACGAGCAGTACTTC
CASSTKTGGNYEQYF
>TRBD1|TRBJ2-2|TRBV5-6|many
TGTGCCAGCAGCTCGGACAGGGGGCGCCGTATTGGGGAGCTGTTTTTT
CASSSDRGRRIGELFF
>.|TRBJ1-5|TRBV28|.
TGTGCCAGCAGTTTTAAGACCCAGCATTTT
CASSFKTQHF
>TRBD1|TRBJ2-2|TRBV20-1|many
TGCAGTGCTAGAGACCCAATTGTCAGGGGGACGAACACCGGGGAGCTGTTTTTT
CSARDPIVRGTNTGELFF
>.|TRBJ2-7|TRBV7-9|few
TGTGCCAGCAGCTTAGTTGAGGCAGGGAGCTACGAGCAGTACTTC
CASSLVEAGSYEQYF
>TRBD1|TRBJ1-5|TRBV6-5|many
TGTGCCAGCAGTTACCCCCACGGACAGGGCGGTCAGCCCCAGCATTTT
CASSYPHGQGGQPQHF
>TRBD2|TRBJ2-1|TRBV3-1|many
TGTGCCAGCAGCCAAGATCTGGCTAGCGGGGCCTACAATGAGCAGTTCTTC
CASSQDLASGAYNEQFF
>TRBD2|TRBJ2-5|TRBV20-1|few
TGCTGTGCTAGAGTACCGGGACTAGCGGGGATCCAAGAGACCCAGTACTTC
CCARVPGLAGIQETQYF
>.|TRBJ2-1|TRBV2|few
TGTGCCAGCGTAGTAAGGGTCTACAATGAGCAGTTCTTC
CASVVRVYNEQFF